The following is a T cell receptor beta chain sequence with its context. A multiplex PCR was run with 60 Vbeta primers and 13 Jbeta primers. Sequencing used immunoSEQ multiplex PCR; TCRdb keeps in-frame clones, though not all of them. In the table there are 150,000 to 180,000 clones, about 70% of which are singletons. This sample stems from a study of cytomegalovirus exposure and HLA in healthy donors. This clonotype originated in a man aged 18 to 35 in good health and CMV-seronegative. Sequencing used PBMCs.

DNA for the CDR3: TGTGCCAGCAGTTGGGCAGGGGGCGCGAGGGAGACCCAGTACTTC. Protein sequence: CASSWAGGARETQYF. The genes are TRBV6-5 and TRBJ2-5, with TRBD1 matching 8 bases. Germline V gene lookup returns CDR1 MNHEY and CDR2 SVGAGI. Losses at the gene ends were 4 bases for V and 5 bases for J; bases not matched to a gene: 9. The CDR3 has 15 amino acids.